The text below deals with one T cell receptor beta chain. The same CDR3 also results from other DNA sequences found in this sample. This specimen belongs to a study of shared clonotypes between healthy human individuals. Sequencing used immunoSEQ multiplex PCR; TCRdb keeps in-frame clones, though not all of them. Seen here are 500,000 to 650,000 clones, about 80% observed once, and the top ten hold around 12%. CDR1 GTSNPN and CDR2 SVGIG come from the germline V gene (reference sequence). V lost 0 bases and J lost 4, with 6 bases in between. The CDR3 consists of 13 residues. Material for sequencing was PBMCs. The clonotype comes from a middle-aged woman in good health. Some clones in this sample may be carry-over from other donors' samples. The chain carries TRBV30 and TRBJ2-2; D is undetermined. CDR3 sequence (DNA): TGTGCCTGGAGTGTTCTGGTCACCGGGGAGCTGTTTTTT. Protein product: CAWSVLVTGELFF.